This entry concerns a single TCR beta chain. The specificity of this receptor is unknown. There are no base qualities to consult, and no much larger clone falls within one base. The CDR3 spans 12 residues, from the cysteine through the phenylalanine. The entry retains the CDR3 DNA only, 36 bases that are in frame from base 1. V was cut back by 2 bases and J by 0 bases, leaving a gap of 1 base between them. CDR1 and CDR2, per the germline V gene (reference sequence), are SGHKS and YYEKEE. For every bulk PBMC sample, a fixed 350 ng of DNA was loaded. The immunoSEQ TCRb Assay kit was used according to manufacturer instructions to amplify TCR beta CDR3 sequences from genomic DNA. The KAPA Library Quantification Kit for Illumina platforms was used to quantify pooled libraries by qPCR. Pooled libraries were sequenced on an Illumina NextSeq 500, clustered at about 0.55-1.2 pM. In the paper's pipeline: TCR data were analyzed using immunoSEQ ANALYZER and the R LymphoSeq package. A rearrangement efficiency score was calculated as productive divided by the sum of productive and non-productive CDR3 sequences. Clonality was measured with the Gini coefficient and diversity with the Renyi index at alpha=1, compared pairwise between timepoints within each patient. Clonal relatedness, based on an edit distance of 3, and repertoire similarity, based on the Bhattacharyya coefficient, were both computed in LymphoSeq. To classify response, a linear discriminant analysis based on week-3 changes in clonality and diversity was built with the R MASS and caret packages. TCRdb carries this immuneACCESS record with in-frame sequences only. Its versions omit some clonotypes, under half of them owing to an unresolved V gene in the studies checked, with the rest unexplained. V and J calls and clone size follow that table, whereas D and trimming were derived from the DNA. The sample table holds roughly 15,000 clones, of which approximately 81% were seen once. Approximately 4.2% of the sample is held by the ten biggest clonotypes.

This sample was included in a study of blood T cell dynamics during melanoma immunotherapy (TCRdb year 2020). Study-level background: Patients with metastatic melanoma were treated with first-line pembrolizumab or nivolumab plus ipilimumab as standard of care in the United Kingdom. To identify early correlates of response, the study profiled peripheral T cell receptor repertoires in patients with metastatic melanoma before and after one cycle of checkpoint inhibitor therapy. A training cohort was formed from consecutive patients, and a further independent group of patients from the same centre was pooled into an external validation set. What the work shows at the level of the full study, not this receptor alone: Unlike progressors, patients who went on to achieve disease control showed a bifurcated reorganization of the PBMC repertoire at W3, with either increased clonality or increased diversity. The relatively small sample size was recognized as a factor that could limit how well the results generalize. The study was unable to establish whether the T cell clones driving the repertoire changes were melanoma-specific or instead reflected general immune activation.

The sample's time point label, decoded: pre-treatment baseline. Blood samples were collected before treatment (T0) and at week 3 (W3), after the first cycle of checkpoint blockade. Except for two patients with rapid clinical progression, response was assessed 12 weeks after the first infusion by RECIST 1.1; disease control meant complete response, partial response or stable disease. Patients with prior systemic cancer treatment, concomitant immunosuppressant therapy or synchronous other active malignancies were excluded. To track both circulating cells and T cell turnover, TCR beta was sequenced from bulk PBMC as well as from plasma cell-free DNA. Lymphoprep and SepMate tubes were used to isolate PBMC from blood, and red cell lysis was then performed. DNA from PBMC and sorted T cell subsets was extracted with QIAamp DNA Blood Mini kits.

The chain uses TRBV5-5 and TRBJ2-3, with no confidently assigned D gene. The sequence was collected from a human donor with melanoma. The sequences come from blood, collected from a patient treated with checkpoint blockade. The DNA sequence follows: TGTGCCAGCAGCTTCAGCACAGATACGCAGTATTTT. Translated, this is CASSFSTDTQYF.